Shown below are 26 T cell receptor beta chains from a single sample sequenced in a study of blood T cell repertoires in COVID-19. Profiling relied on immunoSEQ multiplex PCR, and the TCRdb table lists in-frame clones only, not all of them. Among 70,000 to 100,000 clones listed, around nine tenths were seen once. The sequenced sample was peripheral blood. The source is a woman in her sixties or seventies with acute or convalescent COVID-19.

J is TRBJ1-2 and V is TRBV28, with 9 bases fitting TRBD1. This CDR3 comprises 14 residues. Germline V gene data show CDR1 as MDHEN and CDR2 as SYDVKM. V shed 6 bases, J shed 4 bases, and the junction held 6 bases outside the gene matches. This CDR3 reads CASSWKTGGYGYTF. The CDR3 region has the DNA TGTGCCAGCAGCTGGAAGACAGGGGGCTATGGCTACACCTTC.

The chain is built from TRBV21-1 and TRBJ1-4; the table's D call, TRBD1, has no DNA check behind it. TRBV21-1 is a pseudogene. The CDR3 runs 16 residues. The CDR3 DNA reads TGTGCCAGCAGCAAAAGACAGGGAGGAACTAATGAAAAACTGTTTTTT. Protein: CASSKRQGGTNEKLFF.

The genes are TRBV9 and TRBJ1-5; D possibly corresponds to TRBD1 (5 bases). Germline V gene data show CDR1 as SGDLS and CDR2 as YYNGEE. V lost 0 bases and J lost 6, with 10 bases in between. The CDR3 runs 14 residues. DNA of the CDR3: TGTGCCAGCAGCGTAGGGGGGGGACCTCAGCCCCAGCATTTT. It specifies CASSVGGGPQPQHF.

This rearrangement joins TRBV10-2 to TRBJ2-7; the D is unclear. The ends were cut back, 0 bases at V and 6 bases at J, with 12 bases in the middle. Germline V gene data show CDR1 as WSHSY and CDR2 as SAAADI. The CDR3 is 14 residues long. CDR3 coding DNA: TGCGCCAGCAGTGAGTCCGGTCGCCTCGGCGAGCAGTACTTC. As protein: CASSESGRLGEQYF.

The chain couples TRBV2 to TRBJ2-7; D is undetermined. Germline assignment: CDR1 SNHLY and CDR2 FYNNEI. This CDR3 has 14 residues. Trimming stripped 4 bases from V and 2 bases from J, with 12 bases between. The DNA of the CDR3 is TGTGCCAGCAGTGGGGCGACGGTTCCCTACGAGCAGTACTTC. It codes for CASSGATVPYEQYF.

V and J are TRBV9 and TRBJ2-7; 8 bases line up with TRBD2. The CDR3 is made up of 15 amino acids. Germline V gene data show CDR1 as SGDLS and CDR2 as YYNGEE. V shed 3 bases, J shed 2 bases, and the junction held 7 bases outside the gene matches. In nucleotides, the CDR3 is TGTGCCAGCAGCGCAAGCGGGGGACCTACCTACGAGCAGTACTTC. Amino acids: CASSASGGPTYEQYF.

This chain connects TRBV29-1 to TRBJ1-4; 8 nucleotides agree with TRBD1. V shed 7 bases and J 8 bases; nucleotides not matched to a gene: 6. Germline V gene sequence: CDR1 SQVTM, CDR2 ANQGSEA. The CDR3 covers 12 residues. Here the CDR3 DNA reads TGCAGCGGTGGACAGGGTAGGGAAAAACTGTTTTTT. It encodes CSGGQGREKLFF.

The V and J genes are TRBV19 and TRBJ1-5; TRBD1 agrees at 7 bases. Germline lookup yields CDR1 LNHDA and CDR2 SQIVND (reference sequence). The CDR3 loop spans 15 amino acids. V shed 6 bases and J 0 bases; nucleotides not matched to a gene: 5. CDR3 coding DNA: TGTGCCAGTAGACCGGGACAGATTAGCAATCAGCCCCAGCATTTT. It encodes CASRPGQISNQPQHF.

This chain links TRBV5-6 with TRBJ2-7; a weak D match, TRBD1 (6 bases). The CDR3 totals 14 residues. The germline gives CDR1 SGHDT, CDR2 YYEEEE. The ends were cut back, 4 bases at V and 2 bases at J, with 13 bases in the middle. This chain's CDR3 is CASSIITGPYEQYF. In DNA, the CDR3 is TGTGCCAGCAGCATAATTACAGGGCCCTACGAGCAGTACTTC.

The chain couples TRBV3-1 (or the pseudogene TRBV3-2) to TRBJ2-7; 10 bases map to TRBD1. CDR1 and CDR2 from the germline V gene are LGHDT and YNNKEL (reference sequence). The CDR3 spans 13 residues. J was trimmed by 4 bases and V by 6 bases; bases with no gene match: 3. CDR3 bases: TGTGCCAGCAGGGGGACAGGGGTTTACGAGCAGTACTTC. This encodes CASRGTGVYEQYF.

J is TRBJ1-6 and V is TRBV5-1; tentative D call: TRBD1 (6 bases). The V end lost 2 bases, the J end lost 6 bases, and 12 bases lay between the germline ends. Germline V CDR1 and CDR2: SGHRS, YFSETQ. This CDR3 comprises 15 residues. Here the CDR3 reads CASSFRGEFNSPLHF. CDR3 sequence (DNA): TGCGCCAGCAGCTTCAGGGGCGAGTTTAATTCACCCCTCCACTTT.

J is TRBJ2-2 and V is TRBV10-3; 9 bases line up with TRBD1. The CDR3 loop spans 13 amino acids. CDR1 and CDR2 (germline): ENHRY, SYGVKD. V lost 7 bases to trimming and J lost 4 bases; unmatched junction nucleotides: 1. The CDR3 bases are TGTGCCATCAAGGACAGGGGCACCGGGGAGCTGTTTTTT. Its protein is CAIKDRGTGELFF.

V is TRBV27 and J is TRBJ2-1; tentative D call: TRBD2 (5 bases). Germline CDR1 reads MNHEY; CDR2 reads SMNVEV (reference sequence). This CDR3 spans 15 amino acids. Trimming removed 3 bases from V and 10 bases from J, with 19 bases in between. The CDR3, as DNA: TGTGCCAGCAGTTTCGGGCGGCAACCCCGCGGGGAGCAGTTCTTC. It encodes CASSFGRQPRGEQFF.

The gene calls are TRBV5-4 and TRBJ1-4; possibly TRBD1 for D (5 bases). Germline CDR1 and CDR2: SGHNT and YYREEE (reference sequence). V lost 4 bases to trimming and J lost 5 bases, with 18 bases between them. CDR3 length equals 16 residues. The CDR3 DNA reads TGTGCCAGCAGCCCAGGGCCAACCCCCCTAAATGAAAAACTGTTTTTT. The encoded protein is CASSPGPTPLNEKLFF.

V and J are TRBV2 and TRBJ1-5; D ambiguous. Trimming took off 6 bases at V and 2 bases at J, with 5 bases between the two ends. The CDR3 covers 12 residues. Looked up from germline, CDR1 is SNHLY and CDR2 is FYNNEI. CDR3 region: CASRLGNQPQHF. The CDR3 bases are TGTGCCAGCAGGCTAGGCAATCAGCCCCAGCATTTT.

The chain has TRBV7-8 and TRBJ2-1; 13 bases match TRBD2. Germline CDR1 is SGHVS and CDR2 is FQNEAQ. Germline trimming cut 4 bases from V and 9 bases from J; bases unmatched to any gene: 9. This CDR3 comprises 16 residues. CDR3: CASSSSGLAGVGEQFF. The CDR3 DNA sequence: TGTGCCAGCAGCTCATCAGGACTAGCGGGAGTGGGTGAGCAGTTCTTC.

The rearrangement links TRBV14 to TRBJ1-4, with D perhaps matching TRBD1 (6 bases). This CDR3 region has 13 residues. The germline gives CDR1 SGHDN, CDR2 FVKESK. Trimming shortened V by 3 bases and J by 14 bases, and 16 bases separated the two germline ends. CDR3 residues: CASSHGTIRGLFF. The CDR3 DNA is TGTGCCAGCAGCCATGGGACAATTCGAGGGCTGTTTTTT.

This sequence joins TRBV9 and TRBJ1-6; 7 bases align to TRBD1. CDR1 is SGDLS and CDR2 is YYNGEE in the germline V gene. The CDR3 length is 14 residues. V dropped 3 bases and J dropped 9; count of bases not matched to a gene: 6. The CDR3 sequence: CASSDGTVRSPLHF. In nucleotides, the CDR3 is TGTGCCAGCAGCGATGGGACAGTCCGTTCACCCCTCCACTTT.

This clone was picked up a small number of times. The gene calls are TRBV9 and TRBJ2-7, with 7 bases fitting TRBD2. The ends lost 2 bases at V and 3 bases at J; junction bases unmatched: 8. CDR1 and CDR2 from the germline V gene are SGDLS and YYNGEE. The CDR3 runs to 15 residues. The CDR3 DNA is TGTGCCAGCAGCGTCCAGGGCGGGGGTGACTACGAGCAGTACTTC. This codes for CASSVQGGGDYEQYF. The full variable domain, rest sourced from reference TRBV9 and TRBJ2-7, is DSGVTQTPKHLITATGQRVTLRCSPRSGDLSVYWYQQSLDQGLQFLIQYYNGEERAKGNILERFSAQQFPDLHSELNLSSLELGDSALYFCASSVQGGGDYEQYFGPGTRLTVT.

The V gene is TRBV30, the J gene TRBJ2-1; TRBD2 is a possible D gene (5 bases). This CDR3 is built from 12 residues. CDR1 is GTSNPN and CDR2 is SVGIG in the germline V gene (reference sequence). Trimming took off 0 bases at V and 5 bases at J, with 5 bases between the two ends. This CDR3 reads CAWSVGDNEQFF. CDR3 sequence (DNA): TGTGCCTGGAGTGTCGGGGACAATGAGCAGTTCTTC.

This clone was found a few times. The gene calls are TRBV14 and TRBJ1-1; 12 bases line up with TRBD1. Looked up from germline, CDR1 is SGHDN and CDR2 is FVKESK. This CDR3 has 16 residues. The junction had 7 bases not matched to a gene; V was cut back by 3 bases and J by 5 bases. The CDR3, as DNA: TGTGCCAGCAGCCAGGGACAGGGGGCTCTACCTACTGAAGCTTTCTTT. Protein sequence: CASSQGQGALPTEAFF. Filled out from reference TRBV14 and TRBJ1-1, the complete variable domain reads EAGVTQFPSHSVIEKGQTVTLRCDPISGHDNLYWYRRVMGKEIKFLLHFVKESKQDESGMPNNRFLAERTGGTYSTLKVQPAELEDSGVYFCASSQGQGALPTEAFFGQGTRLTVV.

The chain recombines TRBV18 with TRBJ2-1, with D possibly matching TRBD1 (6 bases). Trimming shortened V by 3 bases and J by 10 bases, and 13 bases separated the two germline ends. Germline V gives CDR1 KGHSH, CDR2 LQKENI. There are 13 residues in the CDR3. The CDR3 region is CASSPVMGAEQFF. The CDR3 DNA reads as TGTGCCAGCTCACCTGTGATGGGGGCAGAGCAGTTCTTC.

V and J are TRBV28 and TRBJ2-2; tentative D call: TRBD2 (6 bases). From germline, CDR1 is MDHEN and CDR2 SYDVKM. Trimming shortened V by 7 bases and J by 4 bases, and 19 bases separated the two germline ends. The CDR3 length is 16 residues. CDR3: CASNLIFGGGTGELFF. In DNA form, the CDR3 reads TGTGCCAGCAACCTTATTTTCGGGGGAGGCACCGGGGAGCTGTTTTTT.

This clone was observed a single time. This chain joins TRBV28 and TRBJ1-2, with 9 bases lining up with TRBD1. Germline values: CDR1 MDHEN, CDR2 SYDVKM. After removal of 7 bases from V and 4 bases from J, the junction contained 10 bases not matched to a gene. The CDR3 sequence is 15 residues long. The DNA for the CDR3 is TGTGCCAGCACCAAATACAGGGGGCCAGGCTATGGCTACACCTTC. Amino acids: CASTKYRGPGYGYTF.

In its sample, this clone was seen once. V gene TRBV6-1 combines with J gene TRBJ1-5; D is uncertain. This CDR3 is 16 amino acids long. With 2 bases removed from V and 3 bases from J, the gap between germline ends came to 14 bases. Germline assignment: CDR1 MNHNS and CDR2 SASEGT. The CDR3 sequence is CASSELETIFNQPQHF. The CDR3 region has the DNA TGTGCCAGCAGTGAACTAGAAACCATTTTCAATCAGCCCCAGCATTTT.

The chain uses TRBV5-1 and TRBJ2-2; D possibly corresponds to TRBD2 (5 bases). From germline, CDR1 is SGHRS and CDR2 YFSETQ. V lost 4 bases to trimming and J lost 7 bases, with 11 bases between them. CDR3 length equals 13 residues. DNA of the CDR3: TGCGCCAGCAGCCCGATTCGGGGCGGGGAGCTGTTTTTT. This gives the protein CASSPIRGGELFF.